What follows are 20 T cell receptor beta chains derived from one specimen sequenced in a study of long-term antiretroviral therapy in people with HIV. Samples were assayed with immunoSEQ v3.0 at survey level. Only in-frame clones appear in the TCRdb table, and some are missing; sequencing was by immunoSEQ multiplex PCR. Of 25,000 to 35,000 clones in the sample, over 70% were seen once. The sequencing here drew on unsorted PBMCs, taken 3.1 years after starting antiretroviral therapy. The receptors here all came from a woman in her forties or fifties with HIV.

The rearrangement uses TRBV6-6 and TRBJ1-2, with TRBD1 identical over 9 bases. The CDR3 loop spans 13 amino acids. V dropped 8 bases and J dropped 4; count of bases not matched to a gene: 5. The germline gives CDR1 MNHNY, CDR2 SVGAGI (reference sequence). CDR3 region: CASFGTGFYGYTF. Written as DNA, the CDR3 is TGTGCCAGCTTCGGGACAGGGTTCTATGGCTACACCTTC.

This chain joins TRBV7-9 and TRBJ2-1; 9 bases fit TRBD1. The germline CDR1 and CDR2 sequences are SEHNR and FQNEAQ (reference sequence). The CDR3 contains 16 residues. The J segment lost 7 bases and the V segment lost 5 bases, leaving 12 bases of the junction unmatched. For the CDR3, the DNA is TGTGCCAGCAGCCTCGGACAGGGGCCAGGTTCGAATGAGCAGTTCTTC. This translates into CASSLGQGPGSNEQFF.

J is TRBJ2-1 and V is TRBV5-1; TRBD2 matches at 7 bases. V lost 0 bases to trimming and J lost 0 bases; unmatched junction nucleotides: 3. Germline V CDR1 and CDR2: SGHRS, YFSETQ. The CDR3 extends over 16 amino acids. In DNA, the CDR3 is TGCGCCAGCAGCTTGGGGACTAGAACCTCCTACAATGAGCAGTTCTTC. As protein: CASSLGTRTSYNEQFF.

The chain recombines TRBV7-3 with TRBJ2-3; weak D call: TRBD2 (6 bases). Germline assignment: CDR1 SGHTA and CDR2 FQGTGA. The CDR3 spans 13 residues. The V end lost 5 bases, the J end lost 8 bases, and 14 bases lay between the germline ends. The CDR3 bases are TGTGCCAGCAGCGTCACTCTTAGCGGTACGCAGTATTTT. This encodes CASSVTLSGTQYF.

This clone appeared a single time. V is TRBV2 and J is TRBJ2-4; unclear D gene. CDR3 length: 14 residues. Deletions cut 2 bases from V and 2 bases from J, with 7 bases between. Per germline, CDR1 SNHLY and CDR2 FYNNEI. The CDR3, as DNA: TGTGCCAGCAGTGAACGGTCCTCCAAAAACATTCAGTACTTC. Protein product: CASSERSSKNIQYF.

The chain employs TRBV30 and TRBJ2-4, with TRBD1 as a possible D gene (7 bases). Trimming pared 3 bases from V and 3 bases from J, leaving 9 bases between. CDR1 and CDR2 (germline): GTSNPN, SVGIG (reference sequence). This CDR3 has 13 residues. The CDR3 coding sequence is TGTGCCTGGAGGCGGGACAGCAAAAACATTCAGTACTTC. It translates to CAWRRDSKNIQYF.

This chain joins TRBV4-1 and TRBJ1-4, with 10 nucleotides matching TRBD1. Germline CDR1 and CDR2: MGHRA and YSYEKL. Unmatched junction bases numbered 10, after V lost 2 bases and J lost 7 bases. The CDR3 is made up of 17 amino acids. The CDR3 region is CASSQRDRGEVREKLFF. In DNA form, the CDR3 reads TGCGCCAGCAGCCAACGGGACAGGGGCGAAGTTCGTGAAAAACTGTTTTTT.

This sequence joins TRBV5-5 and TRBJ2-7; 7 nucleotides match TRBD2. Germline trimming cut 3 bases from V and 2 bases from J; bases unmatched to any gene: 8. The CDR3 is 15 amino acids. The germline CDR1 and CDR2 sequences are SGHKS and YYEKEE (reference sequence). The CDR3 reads CASSSSPGTTYEQYV. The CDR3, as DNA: TGTGCCAGCAGCTCCAGCCCCGGGACTACCTACGAGCAGTACGTC.

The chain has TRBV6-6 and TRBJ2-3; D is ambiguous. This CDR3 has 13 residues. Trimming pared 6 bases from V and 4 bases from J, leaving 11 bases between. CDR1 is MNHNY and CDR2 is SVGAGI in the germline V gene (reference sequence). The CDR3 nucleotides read TGTGCCAGCAGATCCCGTAATGCAGATACGCAGTATTTT. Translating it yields CASRSRNADTQYF.

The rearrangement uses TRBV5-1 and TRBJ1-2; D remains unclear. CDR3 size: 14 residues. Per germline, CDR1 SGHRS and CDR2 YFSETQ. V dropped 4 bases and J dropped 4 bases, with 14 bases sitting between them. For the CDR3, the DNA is TGCGCCAGCAGCCTAGGGAGATCCTTCTATGGCTACACCTTC. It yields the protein CASSLGRSFYGYTF.

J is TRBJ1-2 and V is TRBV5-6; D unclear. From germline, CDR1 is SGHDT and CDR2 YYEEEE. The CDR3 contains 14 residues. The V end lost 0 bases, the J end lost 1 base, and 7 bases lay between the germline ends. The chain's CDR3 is CASSLGGSNYGYTF. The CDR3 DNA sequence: TGTGCCAGCAGCTTGGGTGGGAGTAACTATGGCTACACCTTC. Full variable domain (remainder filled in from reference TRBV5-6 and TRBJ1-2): DAGVTQSPTHLIKTRGQQVTLRCSPKSGHDTVSWYQQALGQGPQFIFQYYEEEERQRGNFPDRFSGHQFPNYSSELNVNALLLGDSALYLCASSLGGSNYGYTFGSGTRLTVV.

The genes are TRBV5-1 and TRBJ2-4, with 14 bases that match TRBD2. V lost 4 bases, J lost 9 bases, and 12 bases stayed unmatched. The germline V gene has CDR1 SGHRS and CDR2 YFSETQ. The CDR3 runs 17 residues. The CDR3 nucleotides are TGCGCCAGCAGCCTGGGACTAGCGGGGGTCCAGCATGTCATTCAGTACTTC. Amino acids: CASSLGLAGVQHVIQYF.

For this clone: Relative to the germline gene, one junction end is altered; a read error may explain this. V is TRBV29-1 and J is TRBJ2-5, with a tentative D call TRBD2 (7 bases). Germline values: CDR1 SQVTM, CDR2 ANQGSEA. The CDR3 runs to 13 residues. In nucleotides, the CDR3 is TGCAGCGTGGAAGGGGGGGGGAGAGAGACCCAGTACTTC. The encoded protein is CSVEGGGRETQYF.

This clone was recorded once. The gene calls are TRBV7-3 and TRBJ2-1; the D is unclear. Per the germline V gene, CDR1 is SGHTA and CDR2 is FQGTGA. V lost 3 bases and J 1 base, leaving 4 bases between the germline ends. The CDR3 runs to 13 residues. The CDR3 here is CASSLGSYNEQFF. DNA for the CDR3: TGTGCCAGCAGCTTGGGATCCTACAATGAGCAGTTCTTC. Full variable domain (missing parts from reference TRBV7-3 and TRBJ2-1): GAGVSQTPSNKVTEKGKYVELRCDPISGHTALYWYRQSLGQGPEFLIYFQGTGAADDSGLPNDRFFAVRPEGSVSTLKIQRTERGDSAVYLCASSLGSYNEQFFGPGTRLTVL.

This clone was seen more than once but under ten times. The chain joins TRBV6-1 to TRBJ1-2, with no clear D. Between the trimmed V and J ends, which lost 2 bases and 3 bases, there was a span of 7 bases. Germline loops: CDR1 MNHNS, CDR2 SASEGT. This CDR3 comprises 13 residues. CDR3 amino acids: CASSERQYYGYTF. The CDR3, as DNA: TGTGCCAGCAGTGAACGCCAGTACTATGGCTACACCTTC.

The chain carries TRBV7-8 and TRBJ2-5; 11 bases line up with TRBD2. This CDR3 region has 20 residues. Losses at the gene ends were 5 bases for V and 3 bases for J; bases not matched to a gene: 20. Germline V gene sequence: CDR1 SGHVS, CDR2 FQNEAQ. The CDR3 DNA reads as TGTGCCAGCAGCCAGAGGGGCCCACTAGCGGGGGCCCTGTCTAAAGAGACCCAGTACTTC. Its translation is CASSQRGPLAGALSKETQYF.

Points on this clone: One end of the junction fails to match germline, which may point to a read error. CDR3 protein: CANSFDTGSANTEAFF. CDR3 nucleotides: TGTGCCAACAGCTTTGACACAGGGTCGGCGAATACTGAAGCTTTCTTT. The V call is TRBV5-7, the J call TRBJ1-1; D might be TRBD1 (6 bases). TRBV5-7 is sorted into the ORF group, with uncertain function. The CDR3 has 16 amino acids.

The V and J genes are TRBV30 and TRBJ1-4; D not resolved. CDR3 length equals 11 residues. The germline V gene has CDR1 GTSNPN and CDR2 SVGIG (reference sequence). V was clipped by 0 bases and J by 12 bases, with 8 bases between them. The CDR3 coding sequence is TGTGCCTGGAGTGTATCCCAAGAACTGTTTTTT. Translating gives CAWSVSQELFF. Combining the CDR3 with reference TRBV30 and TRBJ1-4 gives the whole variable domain SQTIHQWPATLVQPVGSPLSLECTVEGTSNPNLYWYRQAAGRGLQLLFYSVGIGQISSEVPQNLSASRPQDRQFILSSKKLLLSDSGFYLCAWSVSQELFFGSGTQLSVL.

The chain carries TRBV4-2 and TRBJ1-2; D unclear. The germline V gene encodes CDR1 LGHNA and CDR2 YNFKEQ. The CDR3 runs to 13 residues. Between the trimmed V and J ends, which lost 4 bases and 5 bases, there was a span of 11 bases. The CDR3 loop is CASSPGIDYGYTF. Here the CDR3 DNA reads TGTGCCAGCAGCCCCGGAATCGATTATGGCTACACCTTC.

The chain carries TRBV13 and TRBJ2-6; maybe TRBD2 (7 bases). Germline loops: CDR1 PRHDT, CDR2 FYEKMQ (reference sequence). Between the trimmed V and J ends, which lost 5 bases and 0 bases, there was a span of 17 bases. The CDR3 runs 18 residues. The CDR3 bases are TGTGCCAGCAGCGGGGGGGGCTCTATGAACTCTGGGGCCAACGTCCTGACTTTC. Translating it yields CASSGGGSMNSGANVLTF.